The clone carrying this TCR beta chain was seen many times. What it recognizes is unknown. Time point indicated: pre-sensitization, week 0. Treatment given: therapeutic diphenylcyclopropenone sensitization with weekly scalp DPC. This CDR3 contains 12 residues. V gave up 3 bases and J gave up 0 bases, with 0 bases separating them. TCRdb reanalysed the RACE reads using MiXCR and keeps one entry per CDR3 protein. The sample carries 80,000 to 95,000 distinct CDR3 sequences, roughly 9.1% recorded once. This sample is drawn from a study of human T cells and chemical hapten exposure. Study summary: Small volume differences among pooled libraries mainly caused per-sample TCR yield variation. Study results and limitations: Relative to controls, expanded TCRs formed significantly more large CDR3 similarity clusters. The study found that PT1 expanded TCR counts correlated positively with patch test score.

This receptor was obtained from a woman aged 40 to 50 with alopecia areata. Some clones in this sample may be carry-over from other donors' samples. V is TRBV12-3 or TRBV12-4 and J is TRBJ1-3; D call uncertain. Material: whole blood, obtained in connection with sensitization to the hapten diphenylcyclopropenone (DPC). The DNA of the CDR3 is TGTGCCAGCAGTTTCTCTGGAAACACCATATATTTT. Encoded protein: CASSFSGNTIYF.